The clone carrying this TCR beta chain was seen a handful of times. The data were obtained in a study of cytomegalovirus exposure and HLA in healthy donors. The PCR ran on 60 Vbeta and 13 Jbeta primers. TCRdb's table, derived via immunoSEQ multiplex PCR, lists solely in-frame clones and lacks some. The sample yields 150,000 to 170,000 clones, 80% seen once. Healthy bone marrow donors made up the donors. Each donor was nominally healthy when sampled (though unrecorded immune exposures were likely). The CDR3 is 16 residues long. The V end lost 2 bases, the J end lost 15 bases, and 26 bases lay between the germline ends. Germline CDR1 is SGHDN and CDR2 is FVKESK.

This chain links TRBV14 with TRBJ2-1, with D maybe TRBD2 (6 bases). Sample: PBMCs. This sequence originates from a middle-aged woman in good health and CMV-seropositive. DNA of the CDR3: TGTGCCAGCAGCCAAACTCAACTGGACGGGACTTCTTGGCCGTTCTTC. This codes for CASSQTQLDGTSWPFF.